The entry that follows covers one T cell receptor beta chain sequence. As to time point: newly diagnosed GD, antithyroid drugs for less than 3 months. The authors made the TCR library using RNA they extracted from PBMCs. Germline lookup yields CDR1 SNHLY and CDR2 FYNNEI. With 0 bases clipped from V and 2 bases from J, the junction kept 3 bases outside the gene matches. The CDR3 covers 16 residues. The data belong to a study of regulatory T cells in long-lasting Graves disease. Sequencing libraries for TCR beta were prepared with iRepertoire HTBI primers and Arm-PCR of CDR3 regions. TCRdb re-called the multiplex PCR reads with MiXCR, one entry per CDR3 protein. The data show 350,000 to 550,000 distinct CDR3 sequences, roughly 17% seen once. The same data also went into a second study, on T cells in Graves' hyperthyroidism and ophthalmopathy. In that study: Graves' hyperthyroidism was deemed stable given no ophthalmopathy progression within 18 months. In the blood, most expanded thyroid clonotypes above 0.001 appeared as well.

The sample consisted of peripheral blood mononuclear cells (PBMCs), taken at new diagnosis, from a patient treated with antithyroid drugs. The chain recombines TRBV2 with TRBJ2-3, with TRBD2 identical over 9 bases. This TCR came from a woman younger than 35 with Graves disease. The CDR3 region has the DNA TGTGCCAGCAGTGAAGCAGCGGGAGGCTACACAGATACGCAGTATTTT. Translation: CASSEAAGGYTDTQYF.